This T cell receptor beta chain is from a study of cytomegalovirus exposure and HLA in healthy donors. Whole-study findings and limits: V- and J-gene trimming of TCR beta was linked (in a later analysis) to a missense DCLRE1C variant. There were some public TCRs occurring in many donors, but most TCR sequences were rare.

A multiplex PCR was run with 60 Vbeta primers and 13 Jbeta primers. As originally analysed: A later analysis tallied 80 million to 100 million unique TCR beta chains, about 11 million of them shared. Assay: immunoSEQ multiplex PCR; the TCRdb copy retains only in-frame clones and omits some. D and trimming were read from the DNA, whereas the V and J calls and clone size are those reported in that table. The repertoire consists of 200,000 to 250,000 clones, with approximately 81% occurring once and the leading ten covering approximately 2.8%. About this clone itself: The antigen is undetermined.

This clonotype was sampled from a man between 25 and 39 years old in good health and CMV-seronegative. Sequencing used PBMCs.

The CDR3 region is CASSEGGTGSQPQHF. The DNA for the CDR3 is TGTGCCAGCAGTGAAGGAGGGACAGGGTCGCAGCCCCAGCATTTT. The rearrangement joins TRBV6-1 to TRBJ1-5, with 9 nucleotides matching TRBD1. The CDR3 spans 15 residues. V was pared by 1 base and J by 7 bases, with 5 bases of the junction left unmatched. Looked up from germline, CDR1 is MNHNS and CDR2 is SASEGT.